This T cell receptor (beta chain) was documented in a study of control samples from healthy donors and cancer patients. In germline, CDR1 is GTSNPN, CDR2 SVGIG (reference sequence). There are 14 residues in the CDR3. Trimming took 8 bases from V and 3 from J, leaving 14 bases between them. Only in-frame clones appear in the TCRdb table, and some are missing; sequencing was by immunoSEQ multiplex PCR. The repertoire holds 150,000 or so clones, with 85% to 95% as singletons. Sequencing input: blood. This rearrangement joins TRBV30 to TRBJ1-6; D remains unclear. The clonotype comes from a man aged 50 to 59 in good health. In DNA form, the CDR3 reads TGTGCCCTGGCAGTTGGAAGCTATAATTCACCCCTCCACTTT. It specifies CALAVGSYNSPLHF. The full variable domain, its missing parts supplied by reference TRBV30 and TRBJ1-6, is SQTIHQWPATLVQPVGSPLSLECTVEGTSNPNLYWYRQAAGRGLQLLFYSVGIGQISSEVPQNLSASRPQDRQFILSSKKLLLSDSGFYLCALAVGSYNSPLHFGNGTRLTVT.